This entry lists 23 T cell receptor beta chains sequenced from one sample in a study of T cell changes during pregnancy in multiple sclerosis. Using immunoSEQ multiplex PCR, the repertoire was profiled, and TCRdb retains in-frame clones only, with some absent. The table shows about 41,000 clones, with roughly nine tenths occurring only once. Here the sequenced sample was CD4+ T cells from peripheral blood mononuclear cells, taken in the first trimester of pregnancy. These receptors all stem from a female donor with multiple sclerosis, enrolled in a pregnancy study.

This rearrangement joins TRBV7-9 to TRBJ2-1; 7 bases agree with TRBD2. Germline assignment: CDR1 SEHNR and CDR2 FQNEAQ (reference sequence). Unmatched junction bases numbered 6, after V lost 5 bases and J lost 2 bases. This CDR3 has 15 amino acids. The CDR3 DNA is TGTGCCAGCAGCCTCTGGGCGGGAGCCTACAATGAGCAGTTCTTC. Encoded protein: CASSLWAGAYNEQFF.

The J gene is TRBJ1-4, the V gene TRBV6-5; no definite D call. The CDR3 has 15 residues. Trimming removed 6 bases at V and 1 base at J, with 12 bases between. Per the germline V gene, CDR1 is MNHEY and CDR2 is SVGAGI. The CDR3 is CASSYTVGTNEKLFF. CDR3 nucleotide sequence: TGTGCCAGCAGCTACACAGTGGGAACTAATGAAAAACTGTTTTTT.

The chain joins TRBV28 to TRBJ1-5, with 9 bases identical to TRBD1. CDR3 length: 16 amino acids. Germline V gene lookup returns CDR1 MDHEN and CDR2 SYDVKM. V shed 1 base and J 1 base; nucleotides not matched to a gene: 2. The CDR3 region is CASSLLGTGSNQPQHF. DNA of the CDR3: TGTGCCAGCAGTTTATTAGGGACAGGGAGCAATCAGCCCCAGCATTTT. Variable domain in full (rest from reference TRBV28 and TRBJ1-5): DVKVTQSSRYLVKRTGEKVFLECVQDMDHENMFWYRQDPGLGLRLIYFSYDVKMKEKGDIPEGYSVSREKKERFSLILESASTNQTSMYLCASSLLGTGSNQPQHFGDGTRLSIL.

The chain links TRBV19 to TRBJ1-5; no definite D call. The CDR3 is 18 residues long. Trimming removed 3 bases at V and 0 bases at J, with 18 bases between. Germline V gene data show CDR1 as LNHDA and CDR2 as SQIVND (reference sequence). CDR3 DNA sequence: TGTGCCAGTAGTATTTTAGGACTGCGTGCAGCTAGCAATCAGCCCCAGCATTTT. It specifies CASSILGLRAASNQPQHF. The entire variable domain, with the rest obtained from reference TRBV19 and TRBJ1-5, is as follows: DGGITQSPKYLFRKEGQNVTLSCEQNLNHDAMYWYRQDPGQGLRLIYYSQIVNDFQKGDIAEGYSVSREKKESFPLTVTSAQKNPTAFYLCASSILGLRAASNQPQHFGDGTRLSIL.

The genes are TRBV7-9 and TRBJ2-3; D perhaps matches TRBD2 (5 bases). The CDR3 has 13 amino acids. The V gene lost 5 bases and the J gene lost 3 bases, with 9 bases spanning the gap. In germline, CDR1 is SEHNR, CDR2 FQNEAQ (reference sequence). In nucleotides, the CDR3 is TGTGCCAGCAGCCCGAGGGTGACAGATACGCAGTATTTT. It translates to CASSPRVTDTQYF. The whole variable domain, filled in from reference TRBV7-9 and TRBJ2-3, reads DTGVSQNPRHKITKRGQNVTFRCDPISEHNRLYWYRQTLGQGPEFLTYFQNEAQLEKSRLLSDRFSAERPKGSFSTLEIQRTEQGDSAMYLCASSPRVTDTQYFGPGTRLTVL.

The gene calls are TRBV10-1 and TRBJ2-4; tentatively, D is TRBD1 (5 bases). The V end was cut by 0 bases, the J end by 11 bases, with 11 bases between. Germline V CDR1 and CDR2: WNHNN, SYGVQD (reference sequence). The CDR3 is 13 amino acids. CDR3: CASSESSGNVQYF. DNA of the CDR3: TGCGCCAGCAGTGAGTCGTCAGGGAACGTTCAGTACTTC.

The CDR3 coding sequence is TGTGCCATCAGTGGGCCGGCTGGGACAGGGAGGTACGAGCAGTACTTC. Encoded protein: CAISGPAGTGRYEQYF. The rearrangement uses TRBV10-3 and TRBJ2-7; 9 bases align to TRBD1. The CDR3 covers 16 residues. Trimming removed 4 bases from V and 4 bases from J; junction bases left unmatched: 11. Germline values: CDR1 ENHRY, CDR2 SYGVKD.

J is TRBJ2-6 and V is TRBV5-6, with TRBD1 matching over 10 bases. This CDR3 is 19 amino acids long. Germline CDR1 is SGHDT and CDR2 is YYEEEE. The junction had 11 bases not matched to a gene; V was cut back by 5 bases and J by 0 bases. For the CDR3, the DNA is TGTGCCAGCAGACTCAAGACAGGGGGCCTTGTCTCTGGGGCCAACGTCCTGACTTTC. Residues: CASRLKTGGLVSGANVLTF. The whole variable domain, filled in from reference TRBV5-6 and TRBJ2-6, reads DAGVTQSPTHLIKTRGQQVTLRCSPKSGHDTVSWYQQALGQGPQFIFQYYEEEERQRGNFPDRFSGHQFPNYSSELNVNALLLGDSALYLCASRLKTGGLVSGANVLTFGAGSRLTVL.

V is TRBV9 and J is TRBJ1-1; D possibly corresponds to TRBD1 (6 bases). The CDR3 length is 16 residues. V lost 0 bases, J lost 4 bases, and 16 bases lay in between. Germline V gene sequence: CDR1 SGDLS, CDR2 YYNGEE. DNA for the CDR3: TGTGCCAGCAGCGTAGGTGATTCGACAGGAGGCACTGAAGCTTTCTTT. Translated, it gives CASSVGDSTGGTEAFF.

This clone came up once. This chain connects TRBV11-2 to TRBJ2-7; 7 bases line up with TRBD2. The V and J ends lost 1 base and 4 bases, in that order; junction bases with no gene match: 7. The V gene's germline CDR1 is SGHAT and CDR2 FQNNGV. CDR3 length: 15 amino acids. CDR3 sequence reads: CASSLAGLAAYEQYF. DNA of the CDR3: TGTGCCAGCAGCTTAGCTGGCCTAGCGGCTTACGAGCAGTACTTC.

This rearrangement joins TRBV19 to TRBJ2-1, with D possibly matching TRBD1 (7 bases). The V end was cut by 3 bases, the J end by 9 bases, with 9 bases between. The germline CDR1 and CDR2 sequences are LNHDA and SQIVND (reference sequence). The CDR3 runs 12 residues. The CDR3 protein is CASSIRGVEQFF. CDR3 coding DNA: TGTGCCAGTAGTATCAGGGGGGTTGAGCAGTTCTTC.

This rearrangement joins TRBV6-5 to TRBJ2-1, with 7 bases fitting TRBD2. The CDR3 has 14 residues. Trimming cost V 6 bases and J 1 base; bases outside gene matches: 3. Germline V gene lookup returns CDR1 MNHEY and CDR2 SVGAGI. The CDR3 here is CASSPGLSYNEQFF. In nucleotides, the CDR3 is TGTGCCAGCAGCCCGGGACTATCCTACAATGAGCAGTTCTTC.

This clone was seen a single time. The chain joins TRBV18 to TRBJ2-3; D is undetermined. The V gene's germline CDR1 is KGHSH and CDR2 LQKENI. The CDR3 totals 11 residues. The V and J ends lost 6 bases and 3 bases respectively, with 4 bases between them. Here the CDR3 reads CASSATDTQYF. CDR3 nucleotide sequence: TGTGCCAGCTCGGCAACAGATACGCAGTATTTT.

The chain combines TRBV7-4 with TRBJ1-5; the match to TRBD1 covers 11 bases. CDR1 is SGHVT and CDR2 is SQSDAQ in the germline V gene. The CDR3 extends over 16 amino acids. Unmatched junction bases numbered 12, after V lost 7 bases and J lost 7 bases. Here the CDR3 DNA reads TGTGCCAGCACGTATAGGGGGACAGGGGGGAGACAGCCCCAGCATTTT. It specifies CASTYRGTGGRQPQHF.

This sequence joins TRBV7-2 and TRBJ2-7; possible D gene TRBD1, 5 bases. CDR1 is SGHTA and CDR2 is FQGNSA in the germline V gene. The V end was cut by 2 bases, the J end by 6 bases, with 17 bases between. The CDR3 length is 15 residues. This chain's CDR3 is CASSLTETVTSEQYF. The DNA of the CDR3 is TGTGCCAGCAGCTTAACGGAGACAGTTACGTCCGAGCAGTACTTC. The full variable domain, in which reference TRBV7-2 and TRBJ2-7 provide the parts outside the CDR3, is GAGVSQSPSNKVTEKGKDVELRCDPISGHTALYWYRQSLGQGLEFLIYFQGNSAPDKSGLPSDRFSAERTGGSVSTLTIQRTQQEDSAVYLCASSLTETVTSEQYFGPGTRLTVT.

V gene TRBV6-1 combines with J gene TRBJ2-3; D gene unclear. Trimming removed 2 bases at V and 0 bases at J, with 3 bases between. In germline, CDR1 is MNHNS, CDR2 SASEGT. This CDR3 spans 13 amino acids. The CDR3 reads CASSEHSTDTQYF. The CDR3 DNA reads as TGTGCCAGCAGTGAACATAGCACAGATACGCAGTATTTT.

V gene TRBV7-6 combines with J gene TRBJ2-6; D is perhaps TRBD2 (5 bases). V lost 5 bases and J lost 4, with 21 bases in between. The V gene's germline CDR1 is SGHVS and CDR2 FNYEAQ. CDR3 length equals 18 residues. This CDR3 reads CASSPRRAGWEGANVLTF. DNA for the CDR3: TGTGCCAGCAGCCCGCGTCGCGCGGGCTGGGAAGGGGCCAACGTCCTGACTTTC.

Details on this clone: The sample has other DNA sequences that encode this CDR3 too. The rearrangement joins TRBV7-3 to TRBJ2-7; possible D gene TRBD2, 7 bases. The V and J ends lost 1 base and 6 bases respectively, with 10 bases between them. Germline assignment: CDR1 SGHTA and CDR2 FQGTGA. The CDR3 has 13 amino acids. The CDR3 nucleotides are TGTGCCAGCAGCTTAAGGGAGGGGGGCGAGCAGTACTTC. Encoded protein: CASSLREGGEQYF.

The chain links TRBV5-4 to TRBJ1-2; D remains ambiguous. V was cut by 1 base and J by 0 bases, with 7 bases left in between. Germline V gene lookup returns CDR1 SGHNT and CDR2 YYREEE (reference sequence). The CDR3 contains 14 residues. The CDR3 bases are TGTGCCAGCAGCTTGTGGGAGTCTAACTATGGCTACACCTTC. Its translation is CASSLWESNYGYTF.

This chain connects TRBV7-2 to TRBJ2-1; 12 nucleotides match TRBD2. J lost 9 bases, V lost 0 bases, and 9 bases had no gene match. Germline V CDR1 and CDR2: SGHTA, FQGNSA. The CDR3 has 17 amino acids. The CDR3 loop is CASSLAQASGRAGEQFF. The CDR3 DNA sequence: TGTGCCAGCAGCTTAGCGCAGGCTAGCGGGAGGGCCGGTGAGCAGTTCTTC.

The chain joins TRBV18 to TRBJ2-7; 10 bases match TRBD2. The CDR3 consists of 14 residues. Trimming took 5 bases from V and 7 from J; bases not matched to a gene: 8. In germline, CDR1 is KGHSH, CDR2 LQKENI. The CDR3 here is CASSGASGSREQYF. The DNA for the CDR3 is TGTGCCAGCTCAGGGGCTAGCGGGAGCCGGGAGCAGTACTTC.

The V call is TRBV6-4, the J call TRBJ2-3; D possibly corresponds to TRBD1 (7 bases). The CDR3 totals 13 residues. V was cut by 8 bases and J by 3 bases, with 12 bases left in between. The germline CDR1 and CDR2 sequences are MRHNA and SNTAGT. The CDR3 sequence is CASRETGTDTQYF. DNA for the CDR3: TGTGCCAGCCGGGAGACAGGGACAGATACGCAGTATTTT.

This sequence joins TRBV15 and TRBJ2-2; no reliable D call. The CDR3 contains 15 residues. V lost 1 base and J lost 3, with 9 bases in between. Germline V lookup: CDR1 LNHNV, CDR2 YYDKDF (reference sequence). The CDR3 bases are TGTGCCACCAGCAGAGTCCAGATCGACACCGGGGAGCTGTTTTTT. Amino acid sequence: CATSRVQIDTGELFF.